This T cell receptor beta chain was sequenced during a study of immune heterogeneity within non-small cell lung tumors (dated by TCRdb to the late 2010s). Concerning the study at large: By histology, the tumors were several squamous cell carcinomas, around nine non-squamous carcinomas and 1 tumor not otherwise specified. To examine intratumoral immune heterogeneity, the study used whole-exome sequencing, RNA-seq and TCR beta repertoire sequencing on multiple spatially distinct regions of each NSCLC tumor. Transcriptome data were available for just approximately 45 loci from eleven to twelve patients, whereas TCR repertoire analysis spanned around 58 tumor loci from 15 patients. For mutant peptides 8 to 11 amino acids long, netMHCpan-3.0 predicted neoantigen binding to the HLA alleles of each patient.

Study-wide findings and limitations: Identical dominant CDR3B clonotypes recurred across loci within a patient, yet different tumor locations also harbored unique high-frequency clones. High-frequency TCR beta clonotypes were found to be largely distinct between individual patients. Local T-cell repertoire clonality showed a statistically significant but moderate positive correlation with local tumor mutational burden (R roughly 0.35).

CDR1 and CDR2, looked up from the germline V gene (reference sequence), are SEHNR and FQNEAQ. The junction shows trimming of 7 bases on V and 0 bases on J, and the gene matches do not reach 11 bases of it. The cysteine opens and the phenylalanine closes a CDR3 of 16 amino acids. Just CDR3 DNA is preserved here, 48 bases in frame from base 1. Genomic DNA extracted from bulk tumor tissue served as TCR template, with around 600 ng gDNA amplified per sample. During surgery, multiple biopsies were taken from each primary tumor and placed as far apart as possible within the tumor mass. The study cohort was described as untreated, and patients were newly diagnosed NSCLC cases undergoing curative surgery. Donors were fewer than 19 newly diagnosed non-small cell lung cancer patients undergoing surgery with curative intent. A couple of independent pathologists examined the resected tumor masses. Sequencing was performed only on DNA and RNA samples of high quality.

The TCR beta CDR3 region was amplified with a multiplex PCR system whose first round of roughly 11 cycles used 32 V-gene forward primers and 13 J-gene reverse primers. The first PCR round was done with a QIAGEN Multiplex PCR Kit, and the primer sequences were filed in Chinese patent CN105087789A. Illumina universal primers were added in a second PCR round performed with the Phusion High-Fidelity PCR Kit. TCR libraries were paired-end sequenced at 151 bp read length on the Illumina HiSeq X Ten platform. The paper's processing steps were these. Reads lacking multiplex PCR primers were removed with Cutadapt, read pairs were merged with PEAR, and CDR3 regions were called with MiXCR default settings. Repertoire diversity was assessed by Shannon entropy, and clonality was calculated as one minus the Shannon entropy divided by the ln of the count of productive unique sequences. Dominant or high-frequency T-cell clones were defined as clonotypes at frequencies of at least 0.5%. TCRdb took the public reads, trimmed them with fastp at Q25, ran MiXCR for clone calling and kept in-frame beta chains. Rows merge per CDR3 protein into single entries with the most common DNA and genes. Clone size and V and J calls follow TCRdb, not the original study. The sample includes roughly 3,200 distinct CDR3 sequences, with under 20% observed a single time. The top ten clones comprise more than 15% of the sample.

Concerning this clonotype: No antigen is known for it. Per-nucleotide qualities are absent, and no much larger clonotype sits a single base away.

The receptor chain draws on TRBV7-9 and TRBJ1-2; the central 7 bases match TRBD1. The sequenced sample consisted of lung tumor tissue. The receptor was derived from a man aged 50 or older with non-small cell lung cancer. Read as DNA, the sequence is TGTGCCAGCATCCCCGCAGAGGGACAGTCTAACTATGGCTACACCTTC. It translates as CASIPAEGQSNYGYTF.